This T cell receptor beta chain originates from a study of T cells in Graves' hyperthyroidism and ophthalmopathy. This clonotype was found a few times. The antigen is unknown. This CDR3 is built from 12 residues. Per the germline V gene, CDR1 is SGHTA and CDR2 is FQGNSA. Trimming stripped 5 bases from V and 6 bases from J, with 10 bases between. Diagnosis relied on clinical symptoms, serum thyroxine and TRAb, thyroid ultrasound and orbital computed tomography. The authors took PBMCs from roughly 10 ml fresh peripheral blood. Findings and limits, study-wide: Ophthalmopathy and stable hyperthyroidism were separated by a 13 V-J model.

TCR beta CDR3 regions were amplified from RNA transcripts. HTBI primers drove first-round RT-PCR of the TCR CDR3. TCRdb analysed the multiplex PCR reads with MiXCR anew, one entry per CDR3 protein. Of hundreds of thousands of distinct CDR3 sequences in the sample, around 21% were seen once. The source of this sequence is a man aged 25-45 years with Graves' ophthalmopathy. The material sequenced was blood. The gene calls are TRBV7-2 and TRBJ1-2; TRBD1 is a possible D gene (6 bases). In DNA, the CDR3 is TGTGCCAGCAGCCTTGACAGGAATGGCTACACCTTC. Its translation is CASSLDRNGYTF.